Listed below are T cell receptor beta chains from one sample, sequenced in a study of blood T cell repertoires in COVID-19. Using immunoSEQ multiplex PCR, the repertoire was profiled, and TCRdb retains in-frame clones only, with some absent. The table lists approximately 290,000 clones, 65% to 85% of them singletons. Sequenced material: peripheral blood. The source of these receptors is a person in their 70s with COVID-19, enrolled during active disease. The CDR3 runs from the conserved cysteine through the conserved F or W. The D gene is left open where the match is weak. Rows may omit the clone size; those that give it use once, few, many or a size class.

>TRBJ2-2|TRBD2|TRBV19|NA
CASSIRGLAANTGELFF
TGTGCCAGTAGTATCAGGGGACTAGCGGCGAACACCGGGGAGCTGTTTTTT
>TRBJ1-1|NA|TRBV15|NA
CATSRFRGAQTEAFF
TGTGCCACCAGCAGATTCCGGGGGGCGCAAACTGAAGCTTTCTTT
>TRBJ2-5|NA|TRBV7-2|NA
CASSLGGVPQETQYF
TGTGCCAGCAGCTTAGGAGGAGTACCTCAAGAGACCCAGTACTTC
>TRBJ2-7|NA|TRBV7-2|NA
CASSSNGYTYEQYF
TGTGCCAGCAGTTCTAACGGGTACACCTACGAGCAGTACTTC
>TRBJ2-7|NA|TRBV5-1|NA
CASSLDRGEQYF
TGCGCCAGCAGCTTGGACCGCGGTGAGCAGTACTTC
>TRBJ1-3|NA|TRBV5-4|NA
CASSPTGYGGNTIYF
TGTGCCAGCAGCCCAACAGGGTACGGCGGAAACACCATATATTTT
>TRBJ1-1|NA|TRBV6-5|once
CASSYLGGMSGTEAFF
TGTGCCAGCAGTTACCTGGGGGGAATGTCGGGCACTGAAGCTTTCTTT
>TRBJ2-4|NA|TRBV20-1|once
CSASLQQIGYF
TGCAGTGCTAGTTTACAGCAAATAGGATACTTC
>TRBJ2-7|TRBD2|TRBV6-5|NA
CASSLAGESYEQYF
TGTGCCAGCAGTCTAGCGGGGGAATCCTACGAGCAGTACTTC
>TRBJ1-1|NA|TRBV7-2|NA
CASSLGWAGAEAFF
TGTGCCAGCAGCTTAGGGTGGGCAGGCGCTGAAGCTTTCTTT
>TRBJ2-2|NA|TRBV6-4|NA
CASSGLMNTGELFF
TGTGCCAGCAGTGGGCTGATGAACACCGGGGAGCTGTTTTTT
>TRBJ2-5|NA|TRBV11-2|NA
CASSLVVTEETQYF
TGTGCCAGCAGCTTAGTAGTTACTGAAGAGACCCAGTACTTC
>TRBJ2-7|NA|TRBV5-1|NA
CASSLVAEEQYF
TGCGCCAGCAGCTTGGTTGCGGAGGAGCAGTACTTC
>TRBJ2-2|NA|TRBV12-5|NA
CASGSGSRTGELFF
TGTGCTAGTGGTTCAGGGTCCCGCACCGGGGAGCTGTTTTTT
>TRBJ1-2|NA|TRBV28|once
CASSPLSGTHSYGYTF
TGTGCCAGCAGCCCTCTATCCGGGACTCACTCCTATGGCTACACCTTC
>TRBJ2-1|NA|TRBV7-2|once
CASSLARVRQAKSSYNEQFF
TGTGCCAGCAGCTTAGCGCGGGTTCGACAGGCTAAGAGCTCCTACAATGAGCAGTTCTTC
>TRBJ1-2|NA|TRBV2|NA
CASYDRSYGYTF
TGTGCCAGCTACGACAGGTCCTATGGCTACACCTTC
>TRBJ1-2|NA|TRBV16|NA
CASSQSRENYGYTF
TGTGCCAGCAGCCAATCGCGGGAGAACTATGGCTACACCTTC
>TRBJ1-1|NA|TRBV12-5|few
CASGLGQGEAFF
TGTGCTAGTGGTTTGGGTCAGGGTGAAGCTTTCTTT
>TRBJ2-6|NA|TRBV12-3/TRBV12-4|NA
CASGNSGANVLTF
TGTGCCAGCGGCAACTCTGGGGCCAACGTCCTGACTTTC
>TRBJ2-2|NA|TRBV6-2/TRBV6-3|NA
CASSYSKGFVTKNTGELFF
TGTGCCAGCAGTTACTCGAAAGGGTTTGTGACTAAGAACACCGGGGAGCTGTTTTTT
>TRBJ2-2|TRBD1|TRBV27|NA
CASSLPDRVAGELFF
TGTGCCAGCAGTTTGCCCGACAGGGTTGCCGGGGAGCTGTTTTTT
>TRBJ1-4|NA|TRBV28|NA
CAILKAGSNEKLFF
TGTGCCATCCTAAAAGCGGGGTCAAATGAAAAACTGTTTTTT
>TRBJ2-1|NA|TRBV4-3|NA
CASSQELQGPYNEQFF
TGCGCCAGCAGCCAAGAATTACAGGGTCCCTACAATGAGCAGTTCTTC
>TRBJ1-2|NA|TRBV6-2/TRBV6-3|NA
CASSYAGQYYGYTF
TGTGCCAGCAGTTACGCCGGACAGTACTATGGCTACACCTTC
>TRBJ1-2|NA|TRBV6-1|NA
CASSGIIGGGETRTNYGYTF
TGTGCCAGCAGTGGGATTATCGGCGGGGGAGAAACACGGACTAACTATGGCTACACCTTC
>TRBJ2-5|NA|TRBV7-2|NA
CASSPTGPQETQYF
TGTGCCAGCAGCCCGACAGGACCCCAAGAGACCCAGTACTTC
>TRBJ1-1|NA|TRBV6-5|NA
CASSDLGEAFF
TGTGCCAGCAGCGACTTGGGTGAAGCTTTCTTT
>TRBJ1-5|NA|TRBV6-1|NA
CASSEAQGRNQPQHF
TGTGCCAGCAGTGAAGCCCAGGGGCGCAATCAGCCCCAGCATTTT
>TRBJ1-1|TRBD1|TRBV7-2|few
CASSLTTGEGTEAFF
TGTGCCAGCAGCTTGACGACAGGGGAGGGGACTGAAGCTTTCTTT
>TRBJ1-5|NA|TRBV6-2/TRBV6-3|once
CASSRPGVRQPQHF
TGTGCCAGCAGCCGCCCGGGGGTGCGGCAGCCCCAGCATTTT
>TRBJ1-4|TRBD1|TRBV19|NA
CASSIRQGSEKLFF
TGTGCCAGTAGTATCCGACAGGGAAGTGAAAAACTGTTTTTT